Each of the 17 T cell receptor beta chains below was sequenced from the same sample in a study of blood T cell repertoires in COVID-19. Clones were read by immunoSEQ multiplex PCR, and TCRdb kept only the in-frame ones, dropping some. Of a few hundred thousand clones listed, about three quarters are singletons. Sequencing was performed on peripheral blood. The receptors were sampled from an elderly woman with acute or convalescent COVID-19.

The chain links TRBV27 to TRBJ1-1, with a tentative D call TRBD1 (5 bases). Trimming stripped 4 bases from V and 4 bases from J, with 16 bases between. Germline CDR1 reads MNHEY; CDR2 reads SMNVEV (reference sequence). The CDR3 extends over 15 amino acids. As DNA, the CDR3 is TGTGCCAGCAGTTCCCGACAGACCTGGGGCACTGAAGCTTTCTTT. Protein: CASSSRQTWGTEAFF.

The chain recombines TRBV10-1 with TRBJ2-4; a weak D match, TRBD2 (6 bases). The CDR3 has 14 residues. Trimming removed 6 bases at V and 7 bases at J, with 16 bases between. Germline CDR1 WNHNN, CDR2 SYGVQD (reference sequence). The CDR3 spells CASSLGGSGNIQYF. CDR3 sequence (DNA): TGCGCCAGCAGCCTCGGAGGGTCGGGTAACATTCAGTACTTC.

The V call is TRBV5-1, the J call TRBJ1-3, with unresolved D. The CDR3 sequence is 15 residues long. Germline CDR1 is SGHRS and CDR2 is YFSETQ. V lost 5 bases, J lost 4 bases, and 16 bases lay in between. This CDR3 reads CASRAAVSRGNTIYF. CDR3 nucleotides: TGCGCCAGCAGGGCTGCGGTTTCAAGGGGAAACACCATATATTTT.

This clone was observed a few times. V gene TRBV30 combines with J gene TRBJ2-5; TRBD2 aligns across 7 bases. With V trimmed by 4 bases and J by 3 bases, 2 bases remained unmatched. Germline lookup yields CDR1 GTSNPN and CDR2 SVGIG (reference sequence). The CDR3 extends over 12 amino acids. The DNA for the CDR3 is TGTGCCTGGACAGCGGGAAAAGAGACCCAGTACTTC. It codes for CAWTAGKETQYF.

The rearrangement uses TRBV10-1 and TRBJ1-5; a weak D match, TRBD1 (6 bases). Germline V CDR1 and CDR2: WNHNN, SYGVQD (reference sequence). This CDR3 spans 13 amino acids. Between the trimmed V and J ends, which lost 3 bases and 6 bases, there was a span of 9 bases. As DNA, the CDR3 is TGCGCCAGCAGTGAACAGGGCGCTCAGCCCCAGCATTTT. It translates to CASSEQGAQPQHF.

The rearrangement joins TRBV6-5 to TRBJ1-1; D remains unclear. The V gene lost 7 bases and the J gene lost 0 bases, with 9 bases spanning the gap. Looked up from germline, CDR1 is MNHEY and CDR2 is SVGAGI. There are 13 residues in the CDR3. CDR3 sequence reads: CASINPLNTEAFF. CDR3 in DNA: TGTGCCAGCATTAATCCGTTGAACACTGAAGCTTTCTTT.

The genes are TRBV2 and TRBJ2-7; 7 bases fit TRBD1. Trimming took 6 bases from V and 0 from J; bases not matched to a gene: 8. The CDR3 runs to 15 residues. From germline, CDR1 is SNHLY and CDR2 FYNNEI. The CDR3 DNA reads as TGTGCCAGCAGACCCGGACGACAGGGCTCCTACGAGCAGTACTTC. Translated, it gives CASRPGRQGSYEQYF. Full variable domain (outside the CDR3, taken from reference TRBV2 and TRBJ2-7): EPEVTQTPSHQVTQMGQEVILRCVPISNHLYFYWYRQILGQKVEFLVSFYNNEISEKSEIFDDQFSVERPDGSNFTLKIRSTKLEDSAMYFCASRPGRQGSYEQYFGPGTRLTVT.

V usage is TRBV27 and J usage is TRBJ1-5; D is unclear. This CDR3 spans 13 amino acids. Germline V gene data show CDR1 as MNHEY and CDR2 as SMNVEV (reference sequence). Trimming took 0 bases from V and 4 from J, leaving 4 bases between them. CDR3 region: CASSLSYNQPQHF. The CDR3 nucleotides read TGTGCCAGCAGTTTATCCTATAATCAGCCCCAGCATTTT.

The gene calls are TRBV12-3 or TRBV12-4 and TRBJ1-6; D is unclear. CDR3 length equals 12 residues. Trimming cost V 2 bases and J 9 bases, with 5 bases left between them. CDR3 residues: CASSLWSSPLHF. The CDR3 DNA sequence: TGTGCCAGCAGTTTATGGAGTTCACCCCTCCACTTT.

The genes are TRBV6-6 and TRBJ1-6; 12 bases fit TRBD1. Trimming cost V 5 bases and J 7 bases; bases outside gene matches: 6. The CDR3 is 16 residues long. Germline CDR1 reads MNHNY; CDR2 reads SVGAGI (reference sequence). The CDR3 sequence: CASSPRDRGQNSPLHF. The CDR3 region has the DNA TGTGCCAGCAGTCCCCGGGACAGGGGGCAAAATTCACCCCTCCACTTT.

This clone was counted once. The same CDR3 also results from other DNA sequences found in this sample. The chain has TRBV5-1 and TRBJ2-7; 12 positions match TRBD1. Germline V gene sequence: CDR1 SGHRS, CDR2 YFSETQ. This CDR3 is 15 amino acids long. Trimming took 0 bases from V and 4 from J; bases not matched to a gene: 2. CDR3 sequence: CASSLGGQGAYEQYF. The CDR3 region has the DNA TGCGCCAGCAGCTTGGGGGGACAGGGGGCGTACGAGCAGTACTTC.

A few counts support this clone. The chain uses TRBV5-4 and TRBJ1-2, with no clear D. The V gene's germline CDR1 is SGHNT and CDR2 YYREEE (reference sequence). This CDR3 spans 14 amino acids. V dropped 2 bases and J dropped 2 bases, with 10 bases sitting between them. CDR3 nucleotide sequence: TGTGCCAGCAGCTTTGGAAGGGAGAACTATGGCTACACCTTC. This codes for CASSFGRENYGYTF.

The rearrangement joins TRBV30 to TRBJ1-5; D possibly corresponds to TRBD1 (5 bases). The CDR3 loop spans 14 amino acids. Germline CDR1 GTSNPN, CDR2 SVGIG (reference sequence). Trimming took off 2 bases at V and 6 bases at J, with 14 bases between the two ends. This chain's CDR3 is CAWSPFGGGQPQHF. As DNA, the CDR3 is TGTGCCTGGAGTCCCTTCGGGGGAGGTCAGCCCCAGCATTTT.

The genes are TRBV29-1 and TRBJ2-1; TRBD2 matches at 9 bases. Germline lookup yields CDR1 SQVTM and CDR2 ANQGSEA. V trimming: 5 bases; J trimming: 3 bases; junction bases outside the gene matches: 8. There are 15 residues in the CDR3. The CDR3: CSVRRVTSGYNEQFF. The CDR3 DNA sequence: TGCAGCGTTCGACGGGTGACTAGCGGCTACAATGAGCAGTTCTTC.

This chain links TRBV7-2 with TRBJ2-7; 7 nucleotides agree with TRBD1. Trimming cost V 2 bases and J 2 bases; bases outside gene matches: 6. The CDR3 length is 15 residues. The V gene's germline CDR1 is SGHTA and CDR2 FQGNSA. DNA of the CDR3: TGTGCCAGCAGCTTATCGGGACAGCTCGCCTACGAGCAGTACTTC. Translated: CASSLSGQLAYEQYF.

This chain joins TRBV24-1 and TRBJ2-1, with a weak D call TRBD2 (5 bases). Trimming cost V 5 bases and J 8 bases, with 21 bases left between them. This CDR3 contains 16 residues. Germline loops: CDR1 KGHDR, CDR2 SFDVKD. The chain's CDR3 is CATSATDSGFSDEQFF. In DNA form, the CDR3 reads TGTGCCACCAGTGCAACGGACTCCGGATTCTCGGATGAGCAGTTCTTC.

The genes are TRBV5-5 and TRBJ2-1; a possible D gene is TRBD2 (6 bases). The germline V and J ends were trimmed by 0 bases and 0 bases, with 10 bases remaining between them. Germline CDR1 is SGHKS and CDR2 is YYEKEE (reference sequence). This CDR3 region has 16 residues. This chain's CDR3 is CASSLDPGSSYNEQFF. The CDR3 DNA is TGTGCCAGCAGCTTGGATCCCGGGAGCTCCTACAATGAGCAGTTCTTC. Filled out from reference TRBV5-5 and TRBJ2-1, the complete variable domain reads DAGVTQSPTHLIKTRGQQVTLRCSPISGHKSVSWYQQVLGQGPQFIFQYYEKEERGRGNFPDRFSARQFPNYSSELNVNALLLGDSALYLCASSLDPGSSYNEQFFGPGTRLTVL.